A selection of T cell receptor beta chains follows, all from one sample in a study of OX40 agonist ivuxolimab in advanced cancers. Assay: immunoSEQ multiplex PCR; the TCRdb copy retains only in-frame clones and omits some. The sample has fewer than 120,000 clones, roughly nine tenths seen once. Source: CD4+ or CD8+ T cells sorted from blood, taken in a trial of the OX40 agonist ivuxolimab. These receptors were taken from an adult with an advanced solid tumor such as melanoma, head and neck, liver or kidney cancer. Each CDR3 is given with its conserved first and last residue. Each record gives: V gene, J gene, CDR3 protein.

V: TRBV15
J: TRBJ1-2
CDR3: CATSREKGRYGYTF

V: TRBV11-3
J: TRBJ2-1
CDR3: CASSLRDPPRGGHANNEQFF

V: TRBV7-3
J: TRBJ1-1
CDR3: CASSWGQASTEAFF

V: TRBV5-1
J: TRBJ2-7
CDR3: CASRRGEGTYEQYF

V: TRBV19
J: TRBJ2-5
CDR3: CASSSTGGSETQYF

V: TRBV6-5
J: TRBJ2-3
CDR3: CASSYGQLSTDTQYF

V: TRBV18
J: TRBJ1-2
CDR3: CASSPRPGDGYTF

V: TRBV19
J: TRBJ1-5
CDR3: CASSQRGGSNQPQHF

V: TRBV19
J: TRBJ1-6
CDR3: CASSRTGVYNSPLHF

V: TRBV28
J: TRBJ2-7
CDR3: CASSSPGSSSYEQYF

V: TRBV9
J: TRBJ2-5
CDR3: CASSPHIGRSQETQYF

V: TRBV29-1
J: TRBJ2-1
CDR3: CSVEPVRGEQFF

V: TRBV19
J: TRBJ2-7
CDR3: CASSNAAGGPQYF

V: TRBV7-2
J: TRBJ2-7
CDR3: CASSLVPGQGSDEQYF

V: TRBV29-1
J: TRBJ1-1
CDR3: CSVEEPQKLRTEAFF

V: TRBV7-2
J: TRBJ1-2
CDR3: CASSSPGGIANYGYTF

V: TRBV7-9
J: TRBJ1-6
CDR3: CASSLAGENSPLHF

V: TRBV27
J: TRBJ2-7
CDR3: CASSFSRLGMAREQYF

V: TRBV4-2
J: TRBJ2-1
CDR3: CATGRASGDYNEQFF

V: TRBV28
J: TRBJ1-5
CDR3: CASSFASGTGFQPQHF

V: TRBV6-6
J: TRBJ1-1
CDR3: CASSYRDTEAFF

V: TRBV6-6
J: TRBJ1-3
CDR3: CASSPPGGGAYTIYF

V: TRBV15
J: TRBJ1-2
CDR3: CATSRDRARRPYGYTF

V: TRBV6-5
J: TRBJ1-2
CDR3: CASSPPDRVHYGYTF

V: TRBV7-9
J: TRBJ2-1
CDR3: CASSRDWDKEQFF

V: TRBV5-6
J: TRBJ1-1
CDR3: CASSTPRVGMNTEAFF

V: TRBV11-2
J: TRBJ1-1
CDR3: CASSLAPGQGAFF

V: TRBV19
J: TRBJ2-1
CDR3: CASRAPGQGDYNEQFF

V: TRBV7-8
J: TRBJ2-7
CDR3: CASRYAPGQRPYEQYF

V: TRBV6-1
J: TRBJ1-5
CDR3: CASSINLGQGQPQHF

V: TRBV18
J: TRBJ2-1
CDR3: CASSPIEKNEQFF

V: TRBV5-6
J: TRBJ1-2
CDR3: CASSLGTAEIYGYTF

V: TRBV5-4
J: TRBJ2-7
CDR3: CASSPGTGNKYF

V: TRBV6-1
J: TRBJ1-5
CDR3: CAITPRTANNQPQHF

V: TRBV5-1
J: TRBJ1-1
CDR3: CASSEGQNTEAFF

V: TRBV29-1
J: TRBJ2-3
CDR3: CSARKGDRTDTQYF

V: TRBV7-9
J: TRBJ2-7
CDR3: CASSWKGVEQYF

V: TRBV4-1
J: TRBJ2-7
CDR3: CASSQDPGPYEQYF

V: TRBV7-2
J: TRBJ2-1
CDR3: CASSQDRSHEQFF

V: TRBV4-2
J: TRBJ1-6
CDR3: CASSPPDRGRPLHF